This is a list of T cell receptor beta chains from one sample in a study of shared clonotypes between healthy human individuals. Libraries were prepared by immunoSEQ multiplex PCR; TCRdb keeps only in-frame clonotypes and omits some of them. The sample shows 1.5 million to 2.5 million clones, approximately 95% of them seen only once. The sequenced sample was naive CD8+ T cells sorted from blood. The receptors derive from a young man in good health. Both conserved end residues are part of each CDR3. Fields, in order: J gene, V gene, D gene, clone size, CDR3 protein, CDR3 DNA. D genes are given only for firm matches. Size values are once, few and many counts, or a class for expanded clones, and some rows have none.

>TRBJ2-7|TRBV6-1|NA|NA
CASSERGWEQYF
TGTGCCAGCAGTGAACGAGGGTGGGAGCAGTACTTC
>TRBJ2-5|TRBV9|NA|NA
CASSVGGRGPQETQYF
TGTGCCAGCAGCGTAGGGGGTAGAGGCCCCCAAGAGACCCAGTACTTC
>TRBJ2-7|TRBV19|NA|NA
CASSTGTAAYEQYF
TGTGCCAGTTCTACCGGGACCGCAGCCTACGAGCAGTACTTC
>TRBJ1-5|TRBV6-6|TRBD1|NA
CASSYTGQGVQPQHF
TGTGCCAGCAGTTACACCGGACAGGGGGTGCAGCCCCAGCATTTT
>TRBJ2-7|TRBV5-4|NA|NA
CASSLEGGKDEQYF
TGTGCCAGCAGCTTGGAGGGAGGTAAGGACGAGCAGTACTTC
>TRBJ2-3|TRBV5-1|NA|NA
CASSLAGRGADTQYF
TGCGCCAGCAGCTTGGCGGGCAGGGGTGCGGATACGCAGTATTTT
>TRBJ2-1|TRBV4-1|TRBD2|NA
CASSDPGLAGRNEQFF
TGCGCCAGCAGCGATCCGGGACTAGCGGGGCGCAATGAGCAGTTCTTC
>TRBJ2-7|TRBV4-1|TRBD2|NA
CASSQDSKGLYEQYF
TGCGCCAGCAGCCAAGATTCGAAGGGACTATACGAGCAGTACTTC
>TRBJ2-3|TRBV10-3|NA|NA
CATSNGGGPTDTQYF
TGTGCCACCAGTAATGGCGGGGGCCCGACAGATACGCAGTATTTT
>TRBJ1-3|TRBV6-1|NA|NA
CASRKGTNSGNTIYF
TGTGCCAGCAGGAAGGGCACCAACTCTGGAAACACCATATATTTT
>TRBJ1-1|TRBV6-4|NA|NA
CASSTTPSDTEAFF
TGTGCCAGCAGTACCACACCTTCGGACACTGAAGCTTTCTTT
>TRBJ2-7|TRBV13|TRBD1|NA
CASSFRDRDFEQYF
TGTGCCAGCAGCTTCCGGGACAGGGACTTCGAGCAGTACTTC
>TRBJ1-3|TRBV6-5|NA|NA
CASSLGPPGNTIYF
TGTGCCAGCAGTTTGGGTCCCCCTGGAAACACCATATATTTT
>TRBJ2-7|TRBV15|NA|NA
CATSAVGAYEQYF
TGTGCCACCAGCGCAGTAGGGGCCTACGAGCAGTACTTC
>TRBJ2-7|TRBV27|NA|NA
CASTDRTAPPYEQYF
TGTGCCAGCACCGATCGGACAGCTCCCCCCTACGAGCAGTACTTC
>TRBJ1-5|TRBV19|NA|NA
CASKLGPSNQPQHF
TGTGCCAGTAAACTAGGCCCGAGCAATCAGCCCCAGCATTTT
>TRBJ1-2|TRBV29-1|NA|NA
CSVRINYGYTF
TGCAGCGTTCGGATAAACTATGGCTACACCTTC
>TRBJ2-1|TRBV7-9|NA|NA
CASSLTPSYNEQFF
TGTGCCAGCAGCCTCACACCCTCCTACAATGAGCAGTTCTTC
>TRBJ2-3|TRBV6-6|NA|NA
CASRASVGGTDTQYF
TGTGCCAGCAGGGCTTCAGTGGGGGGCACAGATACGCAGTATTTT
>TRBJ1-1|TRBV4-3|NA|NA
CASSQGSQASTEAFF
TGCGCCAGCAGCCAAGGTAGTCAGGCATCCACTGAAGCTTTCTTT
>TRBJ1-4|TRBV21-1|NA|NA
CASLSGWVPDEKLFF
TGTGCCAGCTTATCAGGGTGGGTACCGGATGAAAAACTGTTTTTT
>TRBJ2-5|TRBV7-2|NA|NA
CASSLVEATEETQYF
TGTGCCAGCAGCTTAGTTGAGGCTACCGAAGAGACCCAGTACTTC
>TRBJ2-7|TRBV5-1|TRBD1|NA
CASSLALRDRGSYEQYF
TGCGCCAGCAGCTTGGCCTTGCGGGACAGGGGTTCCTACGAGCAGTACTTC
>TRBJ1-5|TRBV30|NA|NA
CAWSVGADSNQPQHF
TGTGCCTGGAGTGTTGGGGCGGATAGCAATCAGCCCCAGCATTTT
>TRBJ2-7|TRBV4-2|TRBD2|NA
CASSQAAGGPYEQYF
TGTGCCAGCAGCCAAGCCGCGGGGGGGCCCTACGAGCAGTACTTC
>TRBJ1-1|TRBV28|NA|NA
CASSFRANTEAFF
TGTGCCAGCAGTTTCCGGGCCAACACTGAAGCTTTCTTT
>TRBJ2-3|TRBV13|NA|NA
CASSLRGGTDTQYF
TGTGCCAGCAGCTTACGCGGGGGCACAGATACGCAGTATTTT
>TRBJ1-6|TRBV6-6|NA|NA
CASSYSNGNSPLHF
TGTGCCAGCAGTTACTCTAACGGGAATTCACCCCTCCACTTT
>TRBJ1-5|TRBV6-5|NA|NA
CATYRDPNQPQHF
TGTGCCACTTACAGGGACCCCAATCAGCCCCAGCATTTT
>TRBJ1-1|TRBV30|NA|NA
CAWSVPPGALMNTEAFF
TGTGCCTGGAGTGTACCCCCCGGAGCTCTTATGAACACTGAAGCTTTCTTT
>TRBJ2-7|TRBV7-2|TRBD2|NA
CASSSYKRGPPYEQYF
TGTGCCAGCAGCTCCTATAAGCGGGGCCCCCCCTACGAGCAGTACTTC
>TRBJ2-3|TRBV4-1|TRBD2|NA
CASSQEGGGTDTQYF
TGCGCCAGCAGCCAAGAGGGAGGGGGCACAGATACGCAGTATTTT
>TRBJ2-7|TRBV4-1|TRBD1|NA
CASSHLSGQATYEQYF
TGCGCCAGCAGCCATCTCTCGGGACAGGCAACCTACGAGCAGTACTTC
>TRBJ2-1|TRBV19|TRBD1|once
CASADRVNEQFF
TGTGCCAGCGCTGACAGGGTCAATGAGCAGTTCTTC
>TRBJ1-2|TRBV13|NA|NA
CASVESGYGYTF
TGTGCCAGCGTGGAATCGGGCTATGGCTACACCTTC
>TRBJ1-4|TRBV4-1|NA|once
CASSQRPGGQYEKLFF
TGCGCCAGCAGCCAAAGACCCGGGGGACAATATGAAAAACTGTTTTTT
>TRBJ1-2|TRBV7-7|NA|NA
CASSLATFLGYTF
TGTGCTAGCAGCTTGGCAACATTTCTTGGCTACACCTTC
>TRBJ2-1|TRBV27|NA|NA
CASSLAGSYNEQFF
TGTGCCAGCAGTTTGGCGGGATCTTACAATGAGCAGTTCTTC
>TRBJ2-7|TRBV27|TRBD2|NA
CASSFSAGGYEQYF
TGTGCCAGCAGTTTCTCAGCGGGAGGCTACGAGCAGTACTTC
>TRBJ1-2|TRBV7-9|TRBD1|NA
CASSLGTGISLYGYTF
TGTGCCAGCAGCTTAGGGACAGGGATTAGTCTCTATGGCTACACCTTC
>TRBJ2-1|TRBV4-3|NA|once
CASSHHIDVGVEQFF
TGCGCCAGCAGCCATCACATCGACGTAGGTGTTGAGCAGTTCTTC
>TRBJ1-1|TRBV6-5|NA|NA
CASSYSDENTEAFF
TGTGCCAGCAGTTACTCGGACGAGAACACTGAAGCTTTCTTT
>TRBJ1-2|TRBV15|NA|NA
CATSEGNYGYTF
TGTGCCACCTCGGAGGGGAACTATGGCTACACCTTC
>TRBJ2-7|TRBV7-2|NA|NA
CASSSPGLGYEQYF
TGTGCCAGCAGCTCTCCGGGACTGGGCTACGAGCAGTACTTC